This T cell receptor (beta chain) was sequenced in a study of spatial heterogeneity in lung cancer. CDR1 is SGHRS and CDR2 is YFSETQ in the germline V gene. Deletions cut 4 bases from V and 6 bases from J, with 14 bases between. This CDR3 has 14 residues. Documented time point: sample taken at primary tumor resection. Unsorted whole RNA of tumor, nontumor lung or frozen PBMC was sequenced. This clonotype was counted ten times or more. Individually, TCR cDNA molecules were each labelled with a unique molecular identifier. Via MiXCR, TCRdb re-called the 5' RACE reads, giving one row per CDR3 protein. The data contain around 3,900 distinct CDR3 sequences, around 9.6% of them singletons.

V is TRBV5-1 and J is TRBJ1-5; perhaps TRBD1 as D (5 bases). The sequence came from a male donor with early-stage non-small cell lung cancer. The sample consisted of PBMCs, taken at surgery. The CDR3 DNA sequence: TGCGCCAGCAGCCCCACAGGATTTGGTCAGCCCCAGCATTTT. This encodes CASSPTGFGQPQHF.